Listed below are T cell receptor beta chains from one sample, sequenced in a study of T cell clones after liver transplantation. Libraries were prepared by immunoSEQ multiplex PCR; TCRdb keeps only in-frame clonotypes and omits some of them. The sample has about 120,000 clones; just over 90% are singletons. The sequencing used CD4+ T cells from blood, collected 12 months after liver transplant. The receptors here all came from a human patient who received a liver transplant. The T cells may come from the graft donor. The CDR3 runs from the conserved cysteine through the conserved F or W. A D gene is named only where the DNA matches it firmly. Expanded clones get a size class; other rows say once, few or many, or leave the size out.

>few|.|TRBJ2-7|TRBV28
TGTGCCAGCAGTCGGACGGAGGGACCGCGCTACGAGCAGTACTTC
CASSRTEGPRYEQYF
>.|.|TRBJ1-2|TRBV5-4
TGTGCCAGCAGCTCGGGGGTGGACTATGGCTACACCTTC
CASSSGVDYGYTF
>.|TRBD1|TRBJ1-3|TRBV18
TGTGCCAGCTCAATGGGACAGGGCGGCTCTGGAAACACCATATATTTT
CASSMGQGGSGNTIYF
>.|TRBD1|TRBJ2-7|TRBV25-1
TGTGCCAGCAGTGACCCCGGGACAGCGATGACCGAGCAGTACTTC
CASSDPGTAMTEQYF
>.|.|TRBJ1-1|TRBV7-9
TGTGCCAGCAGCTTAGGGGACTGGGGTGAAGCTTTCTTT
CASSLGDWGEAFF
>.|TRBD2|TRBJ2-5|TRBV5-1
TGCGCCAGCAGCTTGGCGGCTAGCGGCATAGAGACCCAGTACTTC
CASSLAASGIETQYF
>.|TRBD2|TRBJ2-7|TRBV9
TGTGCCAGCAGCCCCCGGGTCGGGGGGGTCGGCGAGCAGTACTTC
CASSPRVGGVGEQYF
>.|TRBD2|TRBJ2-7|TRBV10-2
TGCGCCAGCAGTGGAATCGGGACTAGCGGAACGAGGGAGCAGTACTTC
CASSGIGTSGTREQYF
>.|TRBD1|TRBJ2-5|TRBV12-5
TGTGCTAGTGGTACCCCGACAGGGGGAAGTCAAGAGACCCAGTACTTC
CASGTPTGGSQETQYF
>.|.|TRBJ1-1|TRBV2
TGTGCCAGCAGTCCAAGATGGGGGGAAAACTCTGAAGCTTTCTTT
CASSPRWGENSEAFF
>.|.|TRBJ2-7|TRBV11-1
TGTGCCAGCAGCTTAGCCTCGGGGGCCGCCTACGAGCAGTACTTC
CASSLASGAAYEQYF
>.|.|TRBJ2-3|TRBV28
TGTGCCAGCAGTTTGGGGGGAGCTGGCACAGATACGCAGTATTTT
CASSLGGAGTDTQYF
>.|.|TRBJ1-3|TRBV19
TGTGCCAGTAGTCGAACTATCTCTGGAAACACCATATATTTT
CASSRTISGNTIYF
>.|.|TRBJ2-1|TRBV19
TGTGCCAGTAGTAGCCGGATAGCGGAGTACAATGAGCAGTTCTTC
CASSSRIAEYNEQFF
>.|.|TRBJ1-5|TRBV28
TGTGCCAGCAGTCCATCTTCCGGGGCGCGTGGCAATCAGCCCCAGCATTTT
CASSPSSGARGNQPQHF
>.|.|TRBJ1-1|TRBV9
TGTGCCAGCAGCCCCCAGGAGGGTCCTGAAGCTTTCTTT
CASSPQEGPEAFF
>few|.|TRBJ1-1|TRBV6-4
TGTGCCAGCAGTGAATTTCGAGGCACTGAAGCTTTCTTT
CASSEFRGTEAFF
>.|TRBD1|TRBJ1-4|TRBV19
TGTGCCAGTAGCTTAGGGACAGCAACTAATGAAAAACTGTTTTTT
CASSLGTATNEKLFF
>.|.|TRBJ2-7|TRBV6-1
TGTGCCAGCAGATTGAGTGCCTACGAGCAGTACTTC
CASRLSAYEQYF
>.|.|TRBJ2-5|TRBV19
TGTGCCAGTAGTATCGGCAGGCAAGAGACCCAGTACTTC
CASSIGRQETQYF
>.|.|TRBJ2-5|TRBV30
TGTGCCTGGAGTGTAGACGGGAGTGAGACCCAGTACTTC
CAWSVDGSETQYF
>once|TRBD1|TRBJ1-5|TRBV19
TGTGCCAGTAACCTAGGGACAGGGATTAGCAATCAGCCCCAGCATTTT
CASNLGTGISNQPQHF
>.|.|TRBJ2-3|TRBV20-1
TGCAGTGCTAGAACGTCAGATACGCAGTATTTT
CSARTSDTQYF
>.|TRBD2|TRBJ2-1|TRBV27
TGTGCCAGCAGTTTACGGACCTCCGGGACTAGCAGGTACAATGAGCAGTTCTTC
CASSLRTSGTSRYNEQFF
>.|TRBD1|TRBJ1-4|TRBV5-1
TGCGCCAGCAGCCTACAGGGGATTCGTGAAAAACTGTTTTTT
CASSLQGIREKLFF
>.|.|TRBJ2-3|TRBV6-4
TGTGCCAGCAGTGACTCTGCAGAGGGTACGCAGTATTTT
CASSDSAEGTQYF
>.|.|TRBJ1-3|TRBV7-9
TGTGCCAGCAGCTTAGGGTCCCCTTTCTCTGGAAACACCATATATTTT
CASSLGSPFSGNTIYF
>.|.|TRBJ1-3|TRBV27
TGTGCCAGCAGGGGAGGGTTCGGGGGCTCTGGAAACACCATATATTTT
CASRGGFGGSGNTIYF
>.|TRBD2|TRBJ2-5|TRBV5-1
TGCGCCAGCAGCTTGGACCCTAGCGGGGCGGGAGAGGGGACCCAGTACTTC
CASSLDPSGAGEGTQYF
>.|TRBD2|TRBJ2-1|TRBV5-1
TGCGCCAGTAAGCGGGAGAGCAATGAGCAGTTCTTC
CASKRESNEQFF
>.|TRBD1|TRBJ2-7|TRBV7-9
TGTGCCAGCAGCTTGGTGACAGGGAATACCTACGAGCAGTACTTC
CASSLVTGNTYEQYF
>.|TRBD1|TRBJ1-2|TRBV28
TGTGCCAGCAGTTCAACCGGGACAGTTAACTATGGCTACACCTTC
CASSSTGTVNYGYTF
>.|TRBD1|TRBJ1-1|TRBV4-2
TGTGCCAGCAGCCAAGTTCTGACAGGGCGAGGGAGCACTGAAGCTTTCTTT
CASSQVLTGRGSTEAFF
>.|.|TRBJ1-1|TRBV10-1
TGCGCCAGCAGTGACCAGGGGAACACTGAAGCTTTCTTT
CASSDQGNTEAFF
>.|TRBD1|TRBJ1-2|TRBV4-1
TGCGCCAGCAGCCAGGGGTCGACAGGGTATAACTATGGCTACACCTTC
CASSQGSTGYNYGYTF
>.|TRBD1|TRBJ2-1|TRBV15
TGTGCCACCAGCAAGGACAGGGGGTATAATGAGCAGTTCTTC
CATSKDRGYNEQFF
>few|.|TRBJ1-5|TRBV19
TGTGCCAGTATCCCGACCGACTCCGGGGGGATACAGCCCCAGCATTTT
CASIPTDSGGIQPQHF
>.|.|TRBJ2-3|TRBV19
TGTGCCAGTAGTATTCTGGACAGCCCCACAGATACGCAGTATTTT
CASSILDSPTDTQYF
>.|.|TRBJ2-5|TRBV7-8
TGTGCCAGCAGCTTACAGCAGGGCGCACAAGAGACCCAGTACTTC
CASSLQQGAQETQYF
>.|TRBD1|TRBJ1-3|TRBV28
TGTGCCAGCAGTTTATCAGGGGGCGATAACACCATATATTTT
CASSLSGGDNTIYF
>.|TRBD2|TRBJ2-1|TRBV28
TGTGCCAGCACCCATAGCGGGCCCCCCAATGAGCAGTTCTTC
CASTHSGPPNEQFF
>.|TRBD2|TRBJ2-3|TRBV7-7
TGTGCTAGCAGCTACTCGCGGGGGGGTGATACGCAGTATTTT
CASSYSRGGDTQYF
>.|.|TRBJ1-1|TRBV11-2
TGTGCCAGCAGCTTAAGGGGGGGCGGGAACACTGAAGCTTTCTTT
CASSLRGGGNTEAFF
>.|.|TRBJ1-4|TRBV18
TGTGCCAGCTCACCACCGTCCCAGCAAAATGAAAAACTGTTTTTT
CASSPPSQQNEKLFF
>once|.|TRBJ1-1|TRBV14
TGTGCCAGCAGCCAAGATCGGGGGGGGAGGACTGAAGCTTTCTTT
CASSQDRGGRTEAFF
>.|.|TRBJ1-1|TRBV10-3
TGTGCCATCAGTACGGACGGAATGAACACTGAAGCTTTCTTT
CAISTDGMNTEAFF
>.|.|TRBJ1-5|TRBV5-1
TGCGCCAGCAGCTTAGGAACAGGGATCGGTCAGCCCCAGCATTTT
CASSLGTGIGQPQHF
>few|.|TRBJ1-1|TRBV18
TGTGCCAGCTCACCTAGGAACACTGAAGCTTTCTTT
CASSPRNTEAFF
>.|.|TRBJ2-1|TRBV2
TGTGCCAGCAGCCCCGGGACACTCTACAATGAGCAGTTCTTC
CASSPGTLYNEQFF
>few|TRBD1|TRBJ2-3|TRBV5-8
TGTGCCAGCAGCATGACAGGGAGAGCAGATACGCAGTATTTT
CASSMTGRADTQYF
>.|.|TRBJ1-5|TRBV7-2
TGTGCCAGCAGCTTAGCCGGGGGAGGCAATCAGCCCCAGCATTTT
CASSLAGGGNQPQHF
>.|TRBD2|TRBJ2-1|TRBV5-4
TGTGCCAGCAGCTCCGGACTAGCGGGACTTCGGAATGAGCAGTTCTTC
CASSSGLAGLRNEQFF
>.|TRBD1|TRBJ1-5|TRBV30
TGTGCCTGGAGCCGGACAGGGGCCTCCCGGGCGCCCCAGCATTTT
CAWSRTGASRAPQHF
>.|.|TRBJ2-1|TRBV11-2
TGTGCCAGCAGCTTAGAAGGCCCACGGGATGAGCAGTTCTTC
CASSLEGPRDEQFF
>.|.|TRBJ2-1|TRBV6-1
TGTGCCAGCACCCAGGGTGGACTCCCCCACAATGAGCAGTTCTTC
CASTQGGLPHNEQFF
>.|.|TRBJ2-2|TRBV18
TGTGCCAGCTCACCTCTGGTGACCGGGGAGCTGTTTTTT
CASSPLVTGELFF
>.|.|TRBJ2-7|TRBV29-1
TGCAGCGTTGGGGCGTCCAGCTCCTACGAGCAGTACTTC
CSVGASSSYEQYF
>.|.|TRBJ2-7|TRBV9
TGTGCCAGCAGCGTAGAAGGCGGGATAAATTCCTACGAGCAGTACTTC
CASSVEGGINSYEQYF
>once|TRBD1|TRBJ1-5|TRBV2
TGTGCCAGCAGTGAACCGGGACAGGCTAGTGGGGGCAATCAGCCCCAGCATTTT
CASSEPGQASGGNQPQHF
>.|TRBD1|TRBJ2-1|TRBV6-4
TGTGCCAGCCGAGGGGGCTTCTACAATGAGCAGTTCTTC
CASRGGFYNEQFF